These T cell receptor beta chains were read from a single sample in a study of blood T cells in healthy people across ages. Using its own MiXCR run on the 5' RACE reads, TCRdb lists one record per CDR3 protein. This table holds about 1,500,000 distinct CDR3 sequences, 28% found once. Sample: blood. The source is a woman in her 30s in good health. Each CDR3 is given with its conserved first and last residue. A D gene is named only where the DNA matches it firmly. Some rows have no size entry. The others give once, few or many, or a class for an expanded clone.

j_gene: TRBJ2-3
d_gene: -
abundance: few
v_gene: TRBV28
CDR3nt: TGTGCCAGCAGTCATTACCGGGACAACCCAGATACGCAGTATTTT
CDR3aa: CASSHYRDNPDTQYF

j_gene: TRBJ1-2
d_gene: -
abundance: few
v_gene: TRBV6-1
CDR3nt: TGTGCCAGCAGTGAACCCATCTATGGCTACACCTTC
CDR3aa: CASSEPIYGYTF

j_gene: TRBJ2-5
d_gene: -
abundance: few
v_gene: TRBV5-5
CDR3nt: TGTGCCAGCAGCTTGGAAGTGGTGGGGGAGACCCAGTACTTC
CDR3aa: CASSLEVVGETQYF

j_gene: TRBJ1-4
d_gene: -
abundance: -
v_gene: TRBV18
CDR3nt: TGTGCCAGCTCACTGAGGGCCAGGACGGAAAAACTGTTTTTT
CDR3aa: CASSLRARTEKLFF

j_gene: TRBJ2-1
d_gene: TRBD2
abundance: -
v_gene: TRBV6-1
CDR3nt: TGTGCCAGCAGTGGGATCGGACTAGCGGGGGGAATCGATGAGCAGTTCTTC
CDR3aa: CASSGIGLAGGIDEQFF

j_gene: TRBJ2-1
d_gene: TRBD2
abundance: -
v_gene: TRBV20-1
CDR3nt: TGCAGTGCGCCTCATAGGGGACTAGCGGGAGTTGAGCAGTTCTTC
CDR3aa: CSAPHRGLAGVEQFF

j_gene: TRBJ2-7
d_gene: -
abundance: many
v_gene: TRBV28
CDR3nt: TGTGCCAGCACGAGAGGGCCGCTCGGCTCCTACGAGCAGTACTTC
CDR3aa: CASTRGPLGSYEQYF

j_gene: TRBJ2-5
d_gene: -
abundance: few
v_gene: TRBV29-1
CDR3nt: TGCAGCGTTGAAGGTAGACAGGCGAGGGGGACCCAGTACTTC
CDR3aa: CSVEGRQARGTQYF

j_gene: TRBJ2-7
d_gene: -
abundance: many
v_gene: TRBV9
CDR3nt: TGTGCCAGCAGCGTAGGTTTGGCGGAATACGAGCAGTACTTC
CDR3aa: CASSVGLAEYEQYF

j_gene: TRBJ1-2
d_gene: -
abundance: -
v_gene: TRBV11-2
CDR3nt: TGTGCCAGCAAGCTCACCCCGGGACATACTAACTATGGCTACACCTTC
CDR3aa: CASKLTPGHTNYGYTF

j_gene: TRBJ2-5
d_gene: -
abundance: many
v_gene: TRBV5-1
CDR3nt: TGCGCCAGCAGCTTGAGGGTTGAGCAAGAGACCCAGTACTTC
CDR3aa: CASSLRVEQETQYF

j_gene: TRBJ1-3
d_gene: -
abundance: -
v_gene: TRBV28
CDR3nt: TGTGCCAGCAGTTTTCTCCTCCTGAGCTCTGGAAACACCATATATTTT
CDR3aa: CASSFLLLSSGNTIYF

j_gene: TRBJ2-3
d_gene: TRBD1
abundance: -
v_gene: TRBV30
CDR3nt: TGTGCCTGGAGTAGCGGACAGGGGTCAGATACGCAGTATTTT
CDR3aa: CAWSSGQGSDTQYF

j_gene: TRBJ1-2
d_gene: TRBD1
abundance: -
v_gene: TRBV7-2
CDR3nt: TGTGCCAGCAGCCAAGGGACAGGGATCCGGGGCTACACCTTC
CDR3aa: CASSQGTGIRGYTF

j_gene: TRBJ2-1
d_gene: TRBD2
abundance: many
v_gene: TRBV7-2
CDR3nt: TGTGCCAGCAGCTCTAGCGGATACTCCTACAATGAGCAGTTCTTC
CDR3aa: CASSSSGYSYNEQFF

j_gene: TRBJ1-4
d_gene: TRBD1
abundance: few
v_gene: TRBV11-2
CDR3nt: TGTGCCAGCAGCTTAGTGACAGGGACCCGAAAACTGTTTTTT
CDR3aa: CASSLVTGTRKLFF

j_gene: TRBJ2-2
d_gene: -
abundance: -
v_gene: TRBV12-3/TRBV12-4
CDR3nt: TGTGCCAGCACCTCTGGGGGGGCGACAGACTTCACCGGGGAGCTGTTTTTT
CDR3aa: CASTSGGATDFTGELFF

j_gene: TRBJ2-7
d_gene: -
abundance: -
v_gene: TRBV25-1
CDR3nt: TGTGCCAGCAGTGAATTGGGCAATCCGGTCTACGAGCAGTACTTC
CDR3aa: CASSELGNPVYEQYF

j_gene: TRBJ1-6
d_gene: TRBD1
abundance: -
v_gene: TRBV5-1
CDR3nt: TGCGCCAGCAGCCTCCAGGGACAGGGAGGGAATTCACCCCTCCACTTT
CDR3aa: CASSLQGQGGNSPLHF

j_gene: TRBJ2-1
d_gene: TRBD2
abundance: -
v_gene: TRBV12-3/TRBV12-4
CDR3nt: TGTGCCAGCAGTGGGACTAGCGGGAGGGACTACAATGAGCAGTTCTTC
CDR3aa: CASSGTSGRDYNEQFF

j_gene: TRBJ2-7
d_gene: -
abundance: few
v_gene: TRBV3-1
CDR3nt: TGTGCCAGCAGCCAACTATCTGCAGGTCCCTACGAGCAGTACTTC
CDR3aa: CASSQLSAGPYEQYF

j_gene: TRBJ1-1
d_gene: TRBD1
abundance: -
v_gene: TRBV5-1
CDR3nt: TGCGCCAGCCAGGGGGGCTTCGAAATGAACACTGAAGCTTTCTTT
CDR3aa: CASQGGFEMNTEAFF

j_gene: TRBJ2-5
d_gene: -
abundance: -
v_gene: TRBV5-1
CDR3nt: TGCGCCAGCAGCTTAGGAACCATAAAAGAAGAGACCCAGTACTTC
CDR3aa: CASSLGTIKEETQYF

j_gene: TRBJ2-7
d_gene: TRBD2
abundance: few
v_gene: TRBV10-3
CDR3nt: TGTGCCATCAGTGGGACTAGCGGGGACACGGAGCAGTACTTC
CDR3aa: CAISGTSGDTEQYF

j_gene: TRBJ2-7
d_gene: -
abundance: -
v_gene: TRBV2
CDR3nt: TGTGCCAGTTTAGACGTATCCTACGAGCAGTACTTC
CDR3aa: CASLDVSYEQYF

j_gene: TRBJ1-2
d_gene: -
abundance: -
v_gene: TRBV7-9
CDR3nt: TGTGCCAGCAGCCCTAAAGGGGACGGCTATGGCTACACCTTC
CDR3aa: CASSPKGDGYGYTF

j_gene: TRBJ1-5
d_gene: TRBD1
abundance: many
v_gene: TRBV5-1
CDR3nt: TGCGCCAGCAGCTTGGGTGGACAGGGCAATCAGCCCCAGCATTTT
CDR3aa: CASSLGGQGNQPQHF

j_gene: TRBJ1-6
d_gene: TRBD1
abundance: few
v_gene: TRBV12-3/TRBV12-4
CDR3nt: TGTGCCAGCAGTTCTTGGACAGGGGGGACACCCCTCCACTTT
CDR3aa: CASSSWTGGTPLHF

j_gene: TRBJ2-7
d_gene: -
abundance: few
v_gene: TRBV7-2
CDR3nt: TGTGCCAGCAGCTTAGCTAGTAGATCCGAGCAGTACTTC
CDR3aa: CASSLASRSEQYF

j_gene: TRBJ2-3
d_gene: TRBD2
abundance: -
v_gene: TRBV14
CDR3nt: TGTGCCAACAGCCAAGGCGGGGCTAGCGGGAGATATACGCAGTATTTT
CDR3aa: CANSQGGASGRYTQYF

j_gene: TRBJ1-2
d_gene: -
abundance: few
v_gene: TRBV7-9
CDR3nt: TGTGCCAGCAGCGCCCTCCGGGGGGGCTACACCTTC
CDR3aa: CASSALRGGYTF

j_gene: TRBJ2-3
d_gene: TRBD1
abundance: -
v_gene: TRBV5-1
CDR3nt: TGCGCCAGCAGCGGACCGGGACAGGGGGTCTTGGATACGCAGTATTTT
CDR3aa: CASSGPGQGVLDTQYF

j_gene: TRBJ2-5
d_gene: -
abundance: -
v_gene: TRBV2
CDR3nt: TGTGCCAGCAGCGAGGTGACGGGGCAAGAGACCCAGTACTTC
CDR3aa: CASSEVTGQETQYF

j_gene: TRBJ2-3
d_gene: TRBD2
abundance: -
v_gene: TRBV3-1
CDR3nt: TGTGCCAGCAGCCAAGCTGGGGCGGGAGAATCAGATACGCAGTATTTT
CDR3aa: CASSQAGAGESDTQYF

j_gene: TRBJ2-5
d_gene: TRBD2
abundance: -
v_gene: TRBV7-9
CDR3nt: TGTGCCAGCAGATCGACTAGCGGGAGAGAGACCCAGTACTTC
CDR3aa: CASRSTSGRETQYF

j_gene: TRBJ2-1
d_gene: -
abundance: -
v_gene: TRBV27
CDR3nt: TGTGCCAGCAGTAGACAACCGGGGGTTGCGTATGAGCAGTTCTTC
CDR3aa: CASSRQPGVAYEQFF

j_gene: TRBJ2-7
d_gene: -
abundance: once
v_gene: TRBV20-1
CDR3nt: TGCAGTGCTAGACGAGGGGCGACATCCTACGAGCAGTACTTC
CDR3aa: CSARRGATSYEQYF

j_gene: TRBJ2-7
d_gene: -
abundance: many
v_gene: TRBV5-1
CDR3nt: TGCGCCAGCAGGGTTAACAGAGACTACGAGCAGTACTTC
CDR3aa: CASRVNRDYEQYF

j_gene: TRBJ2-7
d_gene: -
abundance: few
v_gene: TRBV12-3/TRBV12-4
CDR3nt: TGTGCCAGCAGTCCAGGGGCTGAAAAGGGCGAGCAGTACTTC
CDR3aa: CASSPGAEKGEQYF

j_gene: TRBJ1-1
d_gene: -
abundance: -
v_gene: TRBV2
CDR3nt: TGTGCCAGCAGTGACGACGGGACCACTGAAGCTTTCTTT
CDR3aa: CASSDDGTTEAFF

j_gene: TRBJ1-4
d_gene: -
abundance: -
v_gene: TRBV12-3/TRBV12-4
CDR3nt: TGTGCCAGCAGTTTTGGAGGACGGACTAATGAAAAACTGTTTTTT
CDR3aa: CASSFGGRTNEKLFF

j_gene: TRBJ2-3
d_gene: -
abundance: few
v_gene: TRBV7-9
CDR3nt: TGTGCCAGCAGCTCGGCGGGACGAGCAGATACGCAGTATTTT
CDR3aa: CASSSAGRADTQYF

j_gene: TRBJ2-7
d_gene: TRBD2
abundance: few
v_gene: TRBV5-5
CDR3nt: TGTGCCAGCATCTTGGTAGGGACTACAGGATACGAGCAGTACTTC
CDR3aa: CASILVGTTGYEQYF

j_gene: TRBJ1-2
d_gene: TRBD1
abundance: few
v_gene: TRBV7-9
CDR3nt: TGTGCCAGCAGCTCAGGGACAGGGCCTAACTATGGCTACACCTTC
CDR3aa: CASSSGTGPNYGYTF

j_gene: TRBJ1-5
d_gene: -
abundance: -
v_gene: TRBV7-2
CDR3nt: TGTGCCAGCAGCTTAGACAGGCCGGGAAATCAGCCCCAGCATTTT
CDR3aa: CASSLDRPGNQPQHF

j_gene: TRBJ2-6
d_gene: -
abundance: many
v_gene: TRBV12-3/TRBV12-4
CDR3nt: TGTGCCAGCAGCCCCAACCAGGGGACTTATGGGGCCAACGTCCTGACTTTC
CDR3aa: CASSPNQGTYGANVLTF

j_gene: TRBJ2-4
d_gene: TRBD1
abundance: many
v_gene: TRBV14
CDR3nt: TGTGCCAGCAGTTCACAGGGGAATCTTCGGTACTTC
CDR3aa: CASSSQGNLRYF

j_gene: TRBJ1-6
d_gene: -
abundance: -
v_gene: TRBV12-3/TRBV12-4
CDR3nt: TGTGCCAGCAGCCTAGGGGGAATTAATTCACCCCTCCACTTT
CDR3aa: CASSLGGINSPLHF

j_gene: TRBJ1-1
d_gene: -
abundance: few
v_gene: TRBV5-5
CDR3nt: TGTGCCAGCAGCTTGGATAATCCTGCTAGCACTGAAGCTTTCTTT
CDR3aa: CASSLDNPASTEAFF